The rows below give T cell receptor beta chains drawn from one sample of a study of blood T cells in healthy people across ages. TCRdb re-called the 5' RACE reads with MiXCR, one entry per CDR3 protein. The sample shows roughly 1,500,000 distinct CDR3 sequences, about 35% of them seen only once. Sequenced: blood. Every receptor here comes from a woman aged 30 to 39 in good health. CDR3s include the opening cysteine and the closing phenylalanine or tryptophan. A D gene is named only where the DNA matches it firmly. Clone size is not always given. Where it is, it says once, few, many or a class for expanded clones.

CDR3: CASSVREGYGYTF; DNA: TGTGCCAGCAGCGTCCGAGAGGGTTATGGCTACACCTTC; V: TRBV9; size: few; J: TRBJ1-2; D: .
CDR3: CATSDTGNTDTQYF; DNA: TGTGCCACCAGTGATACGGGGAACACAGATACGCAGTATTTT; V: TRBV24-1; size: .; J: TRBJ2-3; D: .
CDR3: CASSFWREGRRETQYF; DNA: TGTGCCAGCAGCTTCTGGCGGGAAGGGCGGAGGGAGACCCAGTACTTC; V: TRBV7-9; size: few; J: TRBJ2-5; D: .
CDR3: CASSRRGGTFHTDTQYF; DNA: TGTGCCAGCAGCCGGAGGGGGGGGACTTTCCACACAGATACGCAGTATTTT; V: TRBV28; size: few; J: TRBJ2-3; D: .
CDR3: CASSLFGGSNTEAFF; DNA: TGTGCCAGCAGTTTATTCGGGGGGTCGAACACTGAAGCTTTCTTT; V: TRBV27; size: .; J: TRBJ1-1; D: .
CDR3: CASSFNLDTQYF; DNA: TGTGCCAGCAGTTTTAATCTAGATACGCAGTATTTT; V: TRBV12-3/TRBV12-4; size: few; J: TRBJ2-3; D: .
CDR3: CASSPHGSNTAFF; DNA: TGTGCCAGCAGCCCTCACGGTTCGAACACAGCTTTCTTT; V: TRBV9; size: .; J: TRBJ1-1; D: .
CDR3: CASSQDGGKYGYTF; DNA: TGTGCCAGCAGCCAAGACGGGGGAAAATATGGCTACACCTTC; V: TRBV3-1; size: .; J: TRBJ1-2; D: .
CDR3: CASSLPGHDVVGQYF; DNA: TGTGCCAGCAGTCTTCCGGGACACGACGTCGTAGGGCAGTACTTC; V: TRBV7-9; size: .; J: TRBJ2-7; D: .
CDR3: CASSLTGNEQFF; DNA: TGTGCCAGCAGCCTCACAGGGAATGAGCAGTTCTTC; V: TRBV7-3; size: many; J: TRBJ2-1; D: .
CDR3: CASTGTSGTITDTQYF; DNA: TGTGCCAGCACCGGGACTAGCGGGACTATCACAGATACGCAGTATTTT; V: TRBV2; size: few; J: TRBJ2-3; D: TRBD2
CDR3: CASSHLGANEKLFF; DNA: TGTGCCAGCAGCCATTTGGGGGCCAATGAAAAACTGTTTTTT; V: TRBV3-1; size: .; J: TRBJ1-4; D: .
CDR3: CASSGQLYEQYF; DNA: TGTGCCAGCAGCGGACAGCTCTACGAGCAGTACTTC; V: TRBV2; size: .; J: TRBJ2-7; D: .
CDR3: CRTGGGPYEQYF; DNA: TGCAGGACGGGTGGAGGCCCCTACGAGCAGTACTTC; V: TRBV20-1; size: .; J: TRBJ2-7; D: .
CDR3: CASSELMGADTGDEKLFF; DNA: TGTGCCAGCAGTGAATTAATGGGTGCAGACACAGGGGATGAAAAACTGTTTTTT; V: TRBV25-1; size: .; J: TRBJ1-4; D: TRBD1
CDR3: CASGPVSQSTGLGPWGYTF; DNA: TGCGCCAGCGGCCCGGTATCACAATCAACAGGTCTAGGCCCGTGGGGCTACACCTTC; V: TRBV5-1; size: few; J: TRBJ1-2; D: .
CDR3: CASSLLGDYTQYF; DNA: TGTGCCAGCAGCTTACTCGGAGACTATACGCAGTATTTT; V: TRBV7-2; size: few; J: TRBJ2-3; D: .
CDR3: CASSQDHGTGAYEQYF; DNA: TGTGCCAGCAGCCAAGATCACGGGACAGGGGCCTACGAGCAGTACTTC; V: TRBV3-1; size: few; J: TRBJ2-7; D: TRBD1
CDR3: CAWIPGGWATEEQFF; DNA: TGTGCCTGGATCCCCGGGGGGTGGGCGACGGAAGAGCAGTTCTTC; V: TRBV30; size: .; J: TRBJ2-1; D: TRBD2
CDR3: CASSRQDNTEAFF; DNA: TGTGCCAGCAGCAGACAGGACAACACTGAAGCTTTCTTT; V: TRBV7-9; size: .; J: TRBJ1-1; D: .
CDR3: CASSEGSAPGKHF; DNA: TGTGCCAGCAGTGAAGGGTCTGCACCTGGGAAGCATTTT; V: TRBV6-1; size: once; J: TRBJ1-5; D: .
CDR3: CASSASGSETQYF; DNA: TGTGCCAGCAGCGCTAGTGGATCGGAGACCCAGTACTTC; V: TRBV9; size: .; J: TRBJ2-5; D: .
CDR3: CASSLDGNSGDTQYF; DNA: TGTGCCAGCAGCTTAGATGGTAACTCAGGGGATACGCAGTATTTT; V: TRBV7-2; size: .; J: TRBJ2-3; D: .
CDR3: CSVDFPLNTEAFF; DNA: TGCAGCGTTGACTTTCCTCTGAACACTGAAGCTTTCTTT; V: TRBV29-1; size: .; J: TRBJ1-1; D: .
CDR3: CSARTPSGKRGYTF; DNA: TGCAGTGCTAGAACCCCCTCAGGGAAGAGGGGCTACACCTTC; V: TRBV20-1; size: few; J: TRBJ1-2; D: .
CDR3: CASSYVTGELFF; DNA: TGTGCCAGCAGTTACGTAACCGGGGAGCTGTTTTTT; V: TRBV6-2/TRBV6-3; size: few; J: TRBJ2-2; D: .
CDR3: CSARSDYEQYF; DNA: TGCAGTGCCCGATCCGACTACGAGCAGTACTTC; V: TRBV20-1; size: .; J: TRBJ2-7; D: .
CDR3: CASRLAERQNEQFF; DNA: TGTGCCAGCCGCTTAGCGGAGCGTCAGAATGAGCAGTTCTTC; V: TRBV11-1; size: .; J: TRBJ2-1; D: .
CDR3: CASSLQGTLNEQYF; DNA: TGTGCCAGCAGTTTGCAGGGGACGCTCAACGAGCAGTACTTC; V: TRBV6-4; size: few; J: TRBJ2-7; D: .
CDR3: CASSHGTDTAEAFF; DNA: TGTGCCAGCTCACACGGGACCGACACCGCTGAAGCTTTCTTT; V: TRBV18; size: .; J: TRBJ1-1; D: .
CDR3: CASGPELMNTKAFF; DNA: TGTGCCAGCGGACCAGAGCTGATGAACACTAAAGCTTTCTTT; V: TRBV6-1; size: .; J: TRBJ1-1; D: .
CDR3: CAAPLAGGGNEQFF; DNA: TGTGCCGCTCCACTAGCGGGAGGAGGCAATGAGCAGTTCTTC; V: TRBV2; size: .; J: TRBJ2-1; D: TRBD2
CDR3: CSARDPAGTFSYNEQFF; DNA: TGCAGTGCTAGAGATCCAGCGGGGACCTTCTCCTACAATGAGCAGTTCTTC; V: TRBV20-1; size: .; J: TRBJ2-1; D: TRBD2
CDR3: CASSLQQVSYEQYF; DNA: TGTGCCAGCAGCTTACAACAGGTATCCTACGAGCAGTACTTC; V: TRBV7-2; size: .; J: TRBJ2-7; D: .
CDR3: CASRQEAGLYNEQYF; DNA: TGTGCCAGCCGCCAGGAAGCGGGACTCTACAATGAGCAGTACTTC; V: TRBV12-3/TRBV12-4; size: .; J: TRBJ2-5; D: TRBD2
CDR3: CASTSGSEVTEAFF; DNA: TGTGCCAGCACCTCCGGGTCGGAGGTCACTGAAGCTTTCTTT; V: TRBV12-3/TRBV12-4; size: few; J: TRBJ1-1; D: .
CDR3: CATSRAGTAIYNEQFF; DNA: TGTGCCACCAGCAGAGCGGGGACAGCTATTTACAATGAGCAGTTCTTC; V: TRBV15; size: once; J: TRBJ2-1; D: TRBD1
CDR3: CASRTGPSYEQYF; DNA: TGTGCCAGCAGGACGGGACCGAGCTACGAGCAGTACTTC; V: TRBV6-5; size: many; J: TRBJ2-7; D: .
CDR3: CSASGDRGRPDTQFF; DNA: TGCAGTGCTAGCGGGGACAGGGGGCGCCCAGATACGCAGTTCTTC; V: TRBV20-1; size: .; J: TRBJ2-1; D: TRBD1
CDR3: CASSGTSGRAYLNEQFF; DNA: TGTGCCAGCAGTGGGACTAGCGGGAGGGCCTATCTCAATGAGCAGTTCTTC; V: TRBV2; size: few; J: TRBJ2-1; D: TRBD2
CDR3: CSVEARDRGELETQYF; DNA: TGCAGCGTTGAAGCCCGGGACAGGGGAGAGTTAGAGACCCAGTACTTC; V: TRBV29-1; size: many; J: TRBJ2-5; D: TRBD1
CDR3: CACSYSQGRYQETQYF; DNA: TGTGCCTGCAGTTACTCACAGGGCCGGTACCAAGAGACCCAGTACTTC; V: TRBV6-5; size: .; J: TRBJ2-5; D: .